One TCR beta chain is described in this entry. Its antigen is unidentified. The sample belongs to a study of vaccination effects on CD4 cells after COVID-19. Study background: Post-vaccine draws lagged the second dose by a median of 72 days. The culture medium for two million PBMC per well included 10 IU/ml IL-2 and 9.5 to 10 ug/ml peptides.

General observations from the study: Clones of infection and vaccine origin contracted markedly late after vaccination.

Germline lookup yields CDR1 SGHNT and CDR2 YENEEA. The CDR3 contains 17 residues. Germline trimming cut 3 bases from V and 5 bases from J; bases unmatched to any gene: 13. TCRdb's copy holds only in-frame clones and misses some; the assay was immunoSEQ multiplex PCR. The data show 37,000 or so clones, around 71% seen once. Cultured cells yielded isolated CD4+ T cells after 10 days. Vaccine administered to participants consisted of two doses of either BNT162b2 or mRNA-1273. IL-2 medium was substituted for half the medium on days 3 and 7. The sequencing here drew on CD4+ T cells from PBMCs cultured without peptide, taken after COVID-19 vaccination. The genes are TRBV11-3 and TRBJ2-3; TRBD2 matches 8 bases. The sequence came from a human donor who received a COVID-19 vaccine. The CDR3: CASSFALGSGEGDTQYF. CDR3 in DNA: TGTGCCAGCAGCTTTGCCTTAGGTAGCGGGGAAGGAGATACGCAGTATTTT.